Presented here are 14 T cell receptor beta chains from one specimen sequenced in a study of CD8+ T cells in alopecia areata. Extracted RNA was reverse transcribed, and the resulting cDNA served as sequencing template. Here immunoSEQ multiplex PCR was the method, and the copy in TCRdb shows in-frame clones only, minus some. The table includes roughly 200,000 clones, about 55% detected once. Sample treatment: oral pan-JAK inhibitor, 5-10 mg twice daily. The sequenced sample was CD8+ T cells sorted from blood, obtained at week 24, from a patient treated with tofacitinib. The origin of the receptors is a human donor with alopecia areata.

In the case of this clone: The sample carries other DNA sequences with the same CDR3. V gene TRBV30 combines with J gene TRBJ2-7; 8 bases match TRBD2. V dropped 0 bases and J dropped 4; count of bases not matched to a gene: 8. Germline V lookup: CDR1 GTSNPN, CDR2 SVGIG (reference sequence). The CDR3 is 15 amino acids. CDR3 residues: CAWSVGSGGAYEQYF. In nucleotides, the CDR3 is TGTGCCTGGAGTGTAGGGAGCGGGGGTGCGTACGAGCAGTACTTC.

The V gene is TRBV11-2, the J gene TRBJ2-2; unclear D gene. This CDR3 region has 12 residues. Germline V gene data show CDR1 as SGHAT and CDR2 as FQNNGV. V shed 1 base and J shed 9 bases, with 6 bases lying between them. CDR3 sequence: CASSLVVRELFF. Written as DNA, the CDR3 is TGTGCCAGCAGCTTAGTGGTCAGGGAGCTGTTTTTT.

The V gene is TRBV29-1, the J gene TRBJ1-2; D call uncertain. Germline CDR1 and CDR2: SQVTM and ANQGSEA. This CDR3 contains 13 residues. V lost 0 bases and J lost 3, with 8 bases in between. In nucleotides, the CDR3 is TGCAGCGTTGAAGATTCCGTGTACTATGGCTACACCTTC. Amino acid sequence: CSVEDSVYYGYTF.

The CDR3 bases are TGCGCCAGCAGTGATACAGGGGCCGAGGGGCAGTACTTC. Encoded protein: CASSDTGAEGQYF. V and J are TRBV10-1 and TRBJ2-7; 7 nucleotides line up with TRBD1. This CDR3 spans 13 amino acids. The junction had 8 bases not matched to a gene; V was cut back by 3 bases and J by 9 bases. Germline assignment: CDR1 WNHNN and CDR2 SYGVQD (reference sequence).

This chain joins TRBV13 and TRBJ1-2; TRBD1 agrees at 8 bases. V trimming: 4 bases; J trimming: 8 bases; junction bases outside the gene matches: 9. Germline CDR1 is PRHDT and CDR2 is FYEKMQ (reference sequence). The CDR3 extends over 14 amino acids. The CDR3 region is CASSYETGDKGYTF. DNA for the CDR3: TGTGCCAGCAGCTACGAGACAGGGGATAAAGGCTACACCTTC.

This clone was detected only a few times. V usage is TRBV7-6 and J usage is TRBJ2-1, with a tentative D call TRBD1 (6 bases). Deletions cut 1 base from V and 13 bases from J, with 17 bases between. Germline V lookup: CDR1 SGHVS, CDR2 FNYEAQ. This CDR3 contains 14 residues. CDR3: CASSLGYRDTYQFF. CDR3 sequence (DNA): TGTGCCAGCAGCTTAGGATACCGGGACACCTATCAGTTCTTC. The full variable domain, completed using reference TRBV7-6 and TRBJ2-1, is GAGVSQSPRYKVTKRGQDVALRCDPISGHVSLYWYRQALGQGPEFLTYFNYEAQQDKSGLPNDRFSAERPEGSISTLTIQRTEQRDSAMYRCASSLGYRDTYQFFGPGTRLTVL.

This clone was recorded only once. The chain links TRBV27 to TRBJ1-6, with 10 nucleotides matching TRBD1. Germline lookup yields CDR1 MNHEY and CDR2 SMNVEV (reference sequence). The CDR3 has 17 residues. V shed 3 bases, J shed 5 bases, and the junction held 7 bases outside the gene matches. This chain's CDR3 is CASSLFGQGENNSPLHF. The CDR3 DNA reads TGTGCCAGCAGTTTGTTCGGACAGGGGGAAAATAATTCACCCCTCCACTTT.

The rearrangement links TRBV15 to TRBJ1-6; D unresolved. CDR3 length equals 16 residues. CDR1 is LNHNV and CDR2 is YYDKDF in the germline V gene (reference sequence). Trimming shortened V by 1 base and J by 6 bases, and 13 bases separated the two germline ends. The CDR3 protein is CATSRVLDISNSPLHF. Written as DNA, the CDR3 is TGTGCCACCAGCAGAGTTCTCGACATCTCTAATTCACCCCTCCACTTT.

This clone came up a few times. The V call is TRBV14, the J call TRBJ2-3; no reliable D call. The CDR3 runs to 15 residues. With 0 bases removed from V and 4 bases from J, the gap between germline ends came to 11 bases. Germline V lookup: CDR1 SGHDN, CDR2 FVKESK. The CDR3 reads CASSQDGKRADTQYF. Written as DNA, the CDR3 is TGTGCCAGCAGCCAAGATGGGAAGCGCGCAGATACGCAGTATTTT. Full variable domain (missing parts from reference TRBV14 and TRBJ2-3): EAGVTQFPSHSVIEKGQTVTLRCDPISGHDNLYWYRRVMGKEIKFLLHFVKESKQDESGMPNNRFLAERTGGTYSTLKVQPAELEDSGVYFCASSQDGKRADTQYFGPGTRLTVL.

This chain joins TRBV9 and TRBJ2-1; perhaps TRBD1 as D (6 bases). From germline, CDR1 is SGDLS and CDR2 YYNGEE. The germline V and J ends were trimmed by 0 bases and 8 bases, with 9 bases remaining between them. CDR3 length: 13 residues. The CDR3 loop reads CASSVVAGDEQFF. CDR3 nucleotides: TGTGCCAGCAGCGTAGTTGCAGGGGATGAGCAGTTCTTC. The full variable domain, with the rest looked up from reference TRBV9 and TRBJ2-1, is DSGVTQTPKHLITATGQRVTLRCSPRSGDLSVYWYQQSLDQGLQFLIQYYNGEERAKGNILERFSAQQFPDLHSELNLSSLELGDSALYFCASSVVAGDEQFFGPGTRLTVL.

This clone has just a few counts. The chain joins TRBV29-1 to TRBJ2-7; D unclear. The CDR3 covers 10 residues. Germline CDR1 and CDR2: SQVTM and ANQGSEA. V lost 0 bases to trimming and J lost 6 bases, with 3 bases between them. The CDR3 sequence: CSVEDGEQYF. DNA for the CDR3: TGCAGCGTTGAAGATGGCGAGCAGTACTTC.

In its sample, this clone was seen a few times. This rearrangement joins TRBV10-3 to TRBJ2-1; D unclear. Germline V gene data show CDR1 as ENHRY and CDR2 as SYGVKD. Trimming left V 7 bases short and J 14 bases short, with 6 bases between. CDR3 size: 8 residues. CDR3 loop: CAITIEFF. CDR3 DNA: TGTGCCATCACAATCGAGTTCTTC.

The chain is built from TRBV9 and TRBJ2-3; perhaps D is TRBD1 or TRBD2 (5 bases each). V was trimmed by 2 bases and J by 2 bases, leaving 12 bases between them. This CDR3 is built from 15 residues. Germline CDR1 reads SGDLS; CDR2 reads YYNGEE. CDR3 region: CASSVEDTTTDTQYF. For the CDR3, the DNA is TGTGCCAGCAGCGTGGAGGACACTACCACAGATACGCAGTATTTT.

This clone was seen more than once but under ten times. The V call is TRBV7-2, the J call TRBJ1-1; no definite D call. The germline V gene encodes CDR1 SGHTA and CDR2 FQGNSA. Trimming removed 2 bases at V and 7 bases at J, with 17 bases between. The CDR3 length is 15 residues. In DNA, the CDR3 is TGTGCCAGCAGCTTAATGGTGACCGCGCGAGATGAAGCTTTCTTT. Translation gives CASSLMVTARDEAFF. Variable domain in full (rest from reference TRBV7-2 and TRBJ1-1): GAGVSQSPSNKVTEKGKDVELRCDPISGHTALYWYRQSLGQGLEFLIYFQGNSAPDKSGLPSDRFSAERTGGSVSTLTIQRTQQEDSAVYLCASSLMVTARDEAFFGQGTRLTVV.